The text below deals with one TCR beta chain. The entry originates in a study of OX40 agonist ivuxolimab in advanced cancers. Study details: Patients with prior anti-PD-1, anti-PD-L1 or anti-CTLA-4 therapy were eligible; 40% to 45% had some.

Sequenced by immunoSEQ multiplex PCR; TCRdb stores in-frame clones only, minus some. The sample carries tens of thousands of clones, about 88% recorded once. The CDR3 spans 14 residues. Between the trimmed V and J ends, which lost 0 bases and 4 bases, there was a span of 7 bases. CDR1 is SGDLS and CDR2 is YYNGEE in the germline V gene. This specimen was CD4+ or CD8+ T cells sorted from blood, taken in a trial of the OX40 agonist ivuxolimab. The clonotype was recovered from an adult with an advanced solid tumor such as melanoma, head and neck, liver or kidney cancer. J is TRBJ1-4 and V is TRBV9; D call uncertain. CDR3 nucleotide sequence: TGTGCCAGCAGCGTAGAGGGCCTTAATGAAAAACTGTTTTTT. This translates into CASSVEGLNEKLFF.